What follows is one T cell receptor beta chain and its context. Its target is unknown. This record belongs to a study of early T cells in non-severe SARS-CoV-2 infection. Study context: The authors sequenced bulk RNA from unsorted whole blood, leaving chains unpaired.

Findings of the study overall: Anti-spike CD8 responses were favored by VDJdb matching, which missed private and CD4 specificities.

The TCR library protocol was used to attach unique molecular identifiers. These identifiers were attached to individual cDNA molecules. TCRdb ran MiXCR on the 5' RACE reads and lists one entry per CDR3 protein. The table records tens of thousands of distinct CDR3 sequences, about 12% of them present only once. Trimming shortened V by 3 bases and J by 2 bases, and 7 bases separated the two germline ends. Germline lookup yields CDR1 SGHAT and CDR2 FQNNGV. There are 14 residues in the CDR3. The receptor was derived from an adult who was a healthcare worker with PCR-confirmed SARS-CoV-2 infection or an uninfected control (not recorded which). The donor label of this sample is uncertain. The chain is built from TRBV11-2 and TRBJ2-2, with no clear D. The specimen comprised whole blood, sampled at baseline. The CDR3 region is CASSFSSNTGELFF. The CDR3 nucleotides are TGTGCCAGCAGCTTCAGTAGCAACACCGGGGAGCTGTTTTTT.